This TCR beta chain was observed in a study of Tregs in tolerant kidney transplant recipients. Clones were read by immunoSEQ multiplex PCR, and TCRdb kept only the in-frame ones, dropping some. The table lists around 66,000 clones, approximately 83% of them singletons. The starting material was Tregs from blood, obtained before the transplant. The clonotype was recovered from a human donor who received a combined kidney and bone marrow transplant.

The CDR3 sequence: CASSLVFGLAGDYYEQYF. CDR3 DNA sequence: TGTGCCAGCAGCTTAGTCTTCGGACTAGCGGGGGATTACTACGAGCAGTACTTC. This chain uses TRBV7-2 with TRBJ2-7; 13 bases are a match to TRBD2. Losses at the gene ends were 1 base for V and 3 bases for J; bases not matched to a gene: 9. The germline V gene has CDR1 SGHTA and CDR2 FQGNSA. This CDR3 spans 18 amino acids. The full variable domain, with the rest looked up from reference TRBV7-2 and TRBJ2-7, is GAGVSQSPSNKVTEKGKDVELRCDPISGHTALYWYRQSLGQGLEFLIYFQGNSAPDKSGLPSDRFSAERTGGSVSTLTIQRTQQEDSAVYLCASSLVFGLAGDYYEQYFGPGTRLTVT.